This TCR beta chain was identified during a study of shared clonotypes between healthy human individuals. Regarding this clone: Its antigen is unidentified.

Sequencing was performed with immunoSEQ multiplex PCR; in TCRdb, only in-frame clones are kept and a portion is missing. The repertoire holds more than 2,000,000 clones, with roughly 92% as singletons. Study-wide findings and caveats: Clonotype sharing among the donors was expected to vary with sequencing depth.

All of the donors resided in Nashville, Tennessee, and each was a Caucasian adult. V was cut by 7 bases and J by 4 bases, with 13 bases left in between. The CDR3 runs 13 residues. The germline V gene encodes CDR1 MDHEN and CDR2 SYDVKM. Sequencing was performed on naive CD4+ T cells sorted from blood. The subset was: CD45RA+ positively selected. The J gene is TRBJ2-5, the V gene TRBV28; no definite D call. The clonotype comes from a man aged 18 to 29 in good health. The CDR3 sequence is CASNNPAPETQYF. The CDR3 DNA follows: TGTGCCAGCAACAACCCGGCCCCAGAGACCCAGTACTTC.